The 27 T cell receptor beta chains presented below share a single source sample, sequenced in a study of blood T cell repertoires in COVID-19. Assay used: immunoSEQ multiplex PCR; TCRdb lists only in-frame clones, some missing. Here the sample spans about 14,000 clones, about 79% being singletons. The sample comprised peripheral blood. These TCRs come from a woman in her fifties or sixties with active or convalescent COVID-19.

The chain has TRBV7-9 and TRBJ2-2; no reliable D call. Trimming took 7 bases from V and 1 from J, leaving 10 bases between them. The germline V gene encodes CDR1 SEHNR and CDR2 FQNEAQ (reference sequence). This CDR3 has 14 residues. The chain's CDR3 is CASIPPRNTGELFF. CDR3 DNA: TGTGCCAGCATCCCCCCCCGGAACACCGGGGAGCTGTTTTTT.

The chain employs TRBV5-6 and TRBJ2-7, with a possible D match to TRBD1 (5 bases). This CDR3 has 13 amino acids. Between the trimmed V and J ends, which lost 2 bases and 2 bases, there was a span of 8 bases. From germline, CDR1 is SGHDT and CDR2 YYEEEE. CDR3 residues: CASSFVRAYEQYF. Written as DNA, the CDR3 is TGTGCCAGCAGCTTCGTCAGGGCCTACGAGCAGTACTTC.

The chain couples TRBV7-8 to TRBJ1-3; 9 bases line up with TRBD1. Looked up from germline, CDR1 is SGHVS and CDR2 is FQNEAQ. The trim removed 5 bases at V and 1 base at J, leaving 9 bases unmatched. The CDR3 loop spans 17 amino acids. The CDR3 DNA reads TGTGCCAGCAGCCAATTACCGGGACAGGGTTCTGGAAACACCATATATTTT. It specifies CASSQLPGQGSGNTIYF.

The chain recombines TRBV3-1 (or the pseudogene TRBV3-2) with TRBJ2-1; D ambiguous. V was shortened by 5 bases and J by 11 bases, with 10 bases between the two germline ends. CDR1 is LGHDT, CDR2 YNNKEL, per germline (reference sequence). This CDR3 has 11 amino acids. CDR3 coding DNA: TGTGCCAGCAGCTACACAGACCAGCAGTTCTTC. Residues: CASSYTDQQFF.

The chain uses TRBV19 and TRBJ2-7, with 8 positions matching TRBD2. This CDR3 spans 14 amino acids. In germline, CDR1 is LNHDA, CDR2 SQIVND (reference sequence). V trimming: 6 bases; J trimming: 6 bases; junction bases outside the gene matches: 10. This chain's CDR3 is CASSRGAGVREQYF. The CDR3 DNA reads TGTGCCAGTAGCCGGGGAGCGGGAGTTCGCGAGCAGTACTTC.

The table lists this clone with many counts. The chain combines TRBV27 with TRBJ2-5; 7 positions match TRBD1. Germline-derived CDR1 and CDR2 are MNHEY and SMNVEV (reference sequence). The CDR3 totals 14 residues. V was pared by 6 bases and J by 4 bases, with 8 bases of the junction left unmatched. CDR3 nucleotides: TGTGCCAGCAGCCGCCAGGGGGTCGGAGAGACCCAGTACTTC. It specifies CASSRQGVGETQYF.

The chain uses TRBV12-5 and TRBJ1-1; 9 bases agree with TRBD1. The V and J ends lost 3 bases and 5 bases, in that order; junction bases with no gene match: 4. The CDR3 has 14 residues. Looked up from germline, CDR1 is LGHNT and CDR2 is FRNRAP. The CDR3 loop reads CASGLTGGRTEAFF. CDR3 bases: TGTGCTAGTGGTTTAACAGGGGGCAGGACTGAAGCTTTCTTT.

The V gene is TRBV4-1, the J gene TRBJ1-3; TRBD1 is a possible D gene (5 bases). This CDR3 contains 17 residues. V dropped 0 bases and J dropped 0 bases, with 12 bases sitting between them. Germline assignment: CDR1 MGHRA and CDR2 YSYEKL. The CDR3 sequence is CASSQEQERISGNTIYF. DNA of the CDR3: TGCGCCAGCAGCCAAGAACAGGAAAGAATCTCTGGAAACACCATATATTTT.

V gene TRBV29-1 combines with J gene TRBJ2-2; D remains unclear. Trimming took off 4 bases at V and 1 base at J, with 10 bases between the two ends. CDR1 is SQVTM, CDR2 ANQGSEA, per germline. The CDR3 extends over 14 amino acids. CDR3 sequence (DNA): TGCAGCGTTGGGGCAGCCAAGAACACCGGGGAGCTGTTTTTT. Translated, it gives CSVGAAKNTGELFF.

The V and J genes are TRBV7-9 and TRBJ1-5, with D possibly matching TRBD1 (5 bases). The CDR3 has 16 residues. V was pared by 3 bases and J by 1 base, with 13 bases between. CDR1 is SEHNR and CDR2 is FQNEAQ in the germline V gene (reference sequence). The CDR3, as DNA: TGTGCCAGCAGCTTTTATTGCAGGGTGAGCAATCAGCCCCAGCATTTT. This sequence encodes CASSFYCRVSNQPQHF.

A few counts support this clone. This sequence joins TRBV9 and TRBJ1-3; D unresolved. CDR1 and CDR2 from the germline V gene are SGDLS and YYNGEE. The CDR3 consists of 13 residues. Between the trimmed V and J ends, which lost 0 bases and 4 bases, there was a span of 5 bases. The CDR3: CASSVVGGNTIYF. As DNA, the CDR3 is TGTGCCAGCAGCGTAGTTGGCGGAAACACCATATATTTT.

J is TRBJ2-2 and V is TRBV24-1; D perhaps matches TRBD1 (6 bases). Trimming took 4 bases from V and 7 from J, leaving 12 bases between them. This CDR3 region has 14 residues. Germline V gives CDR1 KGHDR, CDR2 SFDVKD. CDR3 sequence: CATSDRRGGGELFF. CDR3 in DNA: TGTGCCACCAGTGACCGCAGGGGTGGCGGGGAGCTGTTTTTT.

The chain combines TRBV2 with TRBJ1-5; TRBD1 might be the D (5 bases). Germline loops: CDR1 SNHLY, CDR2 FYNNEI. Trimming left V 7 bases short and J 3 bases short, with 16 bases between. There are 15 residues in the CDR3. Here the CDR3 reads CASTAQAQDNQPQHF. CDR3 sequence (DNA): TGTGCCAGCACGGCCCAGGCACAGGACAATCAGCCCCAGCATTTT.

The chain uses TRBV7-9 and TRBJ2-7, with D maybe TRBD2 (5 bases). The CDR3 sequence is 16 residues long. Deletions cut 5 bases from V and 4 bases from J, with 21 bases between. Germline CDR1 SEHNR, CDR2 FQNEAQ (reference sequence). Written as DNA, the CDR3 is TGTGCCAGCAGCCCTGAGGGTGGGAGTCTAGTGTACGAGCAGTACTTC. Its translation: CASSPEGGSLVYEQYF.

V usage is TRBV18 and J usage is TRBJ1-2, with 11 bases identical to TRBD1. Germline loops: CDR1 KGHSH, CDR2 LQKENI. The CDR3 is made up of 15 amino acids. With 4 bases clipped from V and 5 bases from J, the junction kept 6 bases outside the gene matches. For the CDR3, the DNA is TGTGCCAGCTCACTGGGGACAGGGGGACGTTATGGCTACACCTTC. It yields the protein CASSLGTGGRYGYTF.

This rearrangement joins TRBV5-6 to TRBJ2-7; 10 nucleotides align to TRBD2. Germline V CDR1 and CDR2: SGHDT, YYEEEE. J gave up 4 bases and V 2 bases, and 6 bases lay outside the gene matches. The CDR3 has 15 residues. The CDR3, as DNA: TGTGCCAGCAGCTTATATAGCGGGGGGAGTTACGAGCAGTACTTC. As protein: CASSLYSGGSYEQYF.

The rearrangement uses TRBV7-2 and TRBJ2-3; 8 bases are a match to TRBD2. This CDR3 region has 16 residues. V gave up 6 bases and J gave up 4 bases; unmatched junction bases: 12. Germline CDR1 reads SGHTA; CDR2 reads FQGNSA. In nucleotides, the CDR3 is TGTGCCAGCAGATTCGCAAGCGGGAGAAACGCAGATACGCAGTATTTT. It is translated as CASRFASGRNADTQYF.

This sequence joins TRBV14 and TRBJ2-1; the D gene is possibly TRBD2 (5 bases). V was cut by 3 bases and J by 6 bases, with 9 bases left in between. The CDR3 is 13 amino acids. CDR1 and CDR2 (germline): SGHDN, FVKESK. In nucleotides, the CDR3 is TGTGCCAGCAGCCAGTTGACTATCAATGAGCAGTTCTTC. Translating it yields CASSQLTINEQFF.

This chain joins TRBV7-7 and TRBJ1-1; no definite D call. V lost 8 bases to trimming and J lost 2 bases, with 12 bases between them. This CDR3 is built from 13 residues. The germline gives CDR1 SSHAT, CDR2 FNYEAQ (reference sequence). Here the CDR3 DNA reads TGTGCCAGCCGAAGACTTCTTAACACTGAAGCTTTCTTT. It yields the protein CASRRLLNTEAFF.

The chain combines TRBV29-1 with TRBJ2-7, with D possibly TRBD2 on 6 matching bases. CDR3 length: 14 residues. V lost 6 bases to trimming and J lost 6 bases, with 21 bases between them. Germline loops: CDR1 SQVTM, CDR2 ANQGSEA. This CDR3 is CSVAGPGRGGEQYF. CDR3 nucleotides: TGCAGCGTCGCGGGACCCGGTCGCGGAGGCGAGCAGTACTTC.

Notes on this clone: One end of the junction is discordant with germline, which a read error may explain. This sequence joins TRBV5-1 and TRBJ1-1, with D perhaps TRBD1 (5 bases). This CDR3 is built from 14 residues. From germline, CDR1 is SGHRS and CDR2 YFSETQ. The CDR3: CASGLGVMNTEAFF. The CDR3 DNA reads TGCGCCAGCGGCTTAGGGGTCATGAACACTGAAGCTTTCTTT.

The CDR3 sequence: CATSRARGAPYEQYF. CDR3 nucleotides: TGTGCCACCAGCAGAGCTCGGGGGGCTCCCTACGAGCAGTACTTC. The chain couples TRBV15 to TRBJ2-7, with D possibly TRBD2 on 7 matching bases. The germline V gene encodes CDR1 LNHNV and CDR2 YYDKDF (reference sequence). CDR3 length equals 15 residues. Trimming stripped 1 base from V and 2 bases from J, with 12 bases between.

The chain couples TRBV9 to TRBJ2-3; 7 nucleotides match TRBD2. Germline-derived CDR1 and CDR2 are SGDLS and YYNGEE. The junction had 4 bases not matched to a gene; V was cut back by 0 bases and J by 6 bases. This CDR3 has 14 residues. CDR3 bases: TGTGCCAGCAGCGTAGAGTCGCGGGGGGATACGCAGTATTTT. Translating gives CASSVESRGDTQYF.

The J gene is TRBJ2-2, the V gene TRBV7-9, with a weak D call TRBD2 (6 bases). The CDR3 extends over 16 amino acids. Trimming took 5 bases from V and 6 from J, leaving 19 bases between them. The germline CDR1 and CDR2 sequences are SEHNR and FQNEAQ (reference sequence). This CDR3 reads CASSLSGTGDPGELFF. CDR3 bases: TGTGCCAGCAGCCTCTCCGGGACTGGCGACCCCGGGGAGCTGTTTTTT.

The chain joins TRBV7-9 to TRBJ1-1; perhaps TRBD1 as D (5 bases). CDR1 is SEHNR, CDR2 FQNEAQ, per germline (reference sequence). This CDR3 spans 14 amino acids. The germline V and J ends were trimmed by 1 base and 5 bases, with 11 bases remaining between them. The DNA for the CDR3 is TGTGCCAGCAGCTTAGGTCAGGGTAGGACTGAAGCTTTCTTT. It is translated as CASSLGQGRTEAFF.

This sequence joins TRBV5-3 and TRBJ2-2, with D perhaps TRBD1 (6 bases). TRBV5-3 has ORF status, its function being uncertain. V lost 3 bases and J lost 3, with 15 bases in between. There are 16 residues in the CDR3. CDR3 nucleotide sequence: TGTGCCAGAAGCTCGGACAGAATAATTTACACCGGGGAGCTGTTTTTT. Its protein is CARSSDRIIYTGELFF.

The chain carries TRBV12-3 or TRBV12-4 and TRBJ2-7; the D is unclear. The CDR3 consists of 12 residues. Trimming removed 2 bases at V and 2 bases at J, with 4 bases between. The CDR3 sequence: CASSLSAYEQYF. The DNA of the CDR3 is TGTGCCAGCAGTTTAAGCGCCTACGAGCAGTACTTC.